A selection of T cell receptor beta chains follows, all from one sample in a study of identical twins. TCRdb independently ran MiXCR on the 5' RACE reads; one entry per CDR3 protein. The sample has about 660,000 distinct CDR3 sequences, 8.6% seen once. The same data also went into a second study, on yellow fever vaccine responses in identical twins.

Material for sequencing was PBMCs. Receptors were obtained from a woman aged 18-29 years in good health. CDR3s include the opening cysteine and the closing phenylalanine or tryptophan. D genes are given only for firm matches. Clone size is shown for a subset of rows, as once, few, many or a class of expanded clone.

clone size | J gene | V gene | D gene | CDR3 protein | CDR3 DNA
- | TRBJ2-1 | TRBV6-5 | TRBD2 | CASSSAGGTPNEQFF | TGTGCCAGCAGTTCAGCGGGAGGGACCCCCAATGAGCAGTTCTTC
- | TRBJ2-7 | TRBV7-9 | TRBD2 | CASSFERGARWEQYF | TGTGCCAGCAGCTTCGAGCGGGGGGCCCGTTGGGAGCAGTACTTC
many | TRBJ2-3 | TRBV15 | TRBD2 | CATSRDNRAGGDTQYF | TGTGCCACCAGCAGAGATAATAGAGCGGGGGGGGATACGCAGTATTTT
many | TRBJ2-5 | TRBV20-1 | TRBD2 | CSATRLAGQETQYF | TGCAGTGCTACCCGACTAGCGGGACAAGAGACCCAGTACTTC
once | TRBJ2-2 | TRBV4-2 | - | CASSATDRRGTGELFF | TGTGCCAGCAGCGCGACAGACAGACGGGGCACCGGGGAGCTGTTTTTT
many | TRBJ1-5 | TRBV29-1 | - | CSVGSSNQPQHF | TGCAGCGTTGGGAGTAGCAATCAGCCCCAGCATTTT
many | TRBJ1-1 | TRBV12-3/TRBV12-4 | TRBD1 | CASHSTGGDTEAFF | TGTGCCAGCCATTCCACAGGGGGGGACACTGAAGCTTTCTTT
- | TRBJ2-7 | TRBV7-2 | - | CASSFPPLTYEQYF | TGTGCCAGCAGCTTCCCCCCCCTTACCTACGAGCAGTACTTC
many | TRBJ2-1 | TRBV25-1 | TRBD1 | CASSEGQGVSSYNEQFF | TGTGCCAGCAGTGAAGGACAGGGGGTTAGCTCCTACAATGAGCAGTTCTTC
few | TRBJ2-7 | TRBV10-3 | TRBD2 | CAISSLAGEDEQYF | TGTGCCATCAGTTCACTAGCGGGAGAGGACGAGCAGTACTTC
- | TRBJ2-7 | TRBV20-1 | - | CSAIPYQEQYF | TGCAGTGCTATCCCGTACCAGGAGCAGTACTTC
- | TRBJ1-6 | TRBV2 | - | CASSVTEALHF | TGTGCCAGCAGTGTTACAGAGGCCCTCCACTTT
few | TRBJ2-4 | TRBV28 | - | CASSFGVEGTKNIQYF | TGTGCCAGCAGTTTTGGGGTTGAAGGGACCAAAAACATTCAGTACTTC
- | TRBJ1-2 | TRBV3-1 | TRBD1 | CASSQVSGTGVNYGYTF | TGTGCCAGCAGCCAAGTCAGTGGGACAGGGGTTAACTATGGCTACACCTTC
few | TRBJ2-1 | TRBV5-1 | TRBD2 | CASSRRAGDNEQFF | TGCGCCAGCAGCCGGCGAGCGGGAGACAATGAGCAGTTCTTC
- | TRBJ1-4 | TRBV7-8 | - | CASAGAAGAPDEKLFF | TGTGCCAGCGCGGGGGCTGCGGGGGCACCCGATGAAAAACTGTTTTTT
- | TRBJ2-2 | TRBV5-6 | - | CASSSDGVSLNTGELFF | TGTGCCAGCAGCTCTGACGGCGTATCCCTTAACACCGGGGAGCTGTTTTTT
many | TRBJ2-3 | TRBV24-1 | - | CATSDRGRGTDTQYF | TGTGCCACCAGTGATCGAGGCCGGGGCACAGATACGCAGTATTTT
many | TRBJ2-2 | TRBV7-9 | - | CASSNPGISSSVWELFF | TGTGCCAGCAGCAACCCAGGGATTAGTTCATCAGTGTGGGAGCTGTTTTTT
few | TRBJ2-7 | TRBV5-5 | - | CASSLFGTYEQYF | TGTGCCAGCAGCTTGTTCGGTACCTACGAGCAGTACTTC
- | TRBJ2-1 | TRBV18 | - | CASSPKRRGEQFF | TGTGCCAGCTCACCAAAACGGCGGGGTGAGCAGTTCTTC
few | TRBJ2-3 | TRBV12-3/TRBV12-4 | - | CASIRDLDTQYF | TGTGCCAGCATACGGGACCTAGATACGCAGTATTTT
- | TRBJ2-3 | TRBV10-3 | TRBD2 | CAISDPRAGGTDTQYF | TGTGCCATCAGTGACCCCCGAGCGGGAGGGACAGATACGCAGTATTTT
- | TRBJ2-1 | TRBV28 | - | CASTSRSYNEQFF | TGTGCCAGCACCTCCCGAAGCTACAATGAGCAGTTCTTC
few | TRBJ2-1 | TRBV4-2 | TRBD2 | CASSQGLAGGTNEQFF | TGTGCCAGCAGCCAAGGACTAGCGGGGGGTACTAATGAGCAGTTCTTC
few | TRBJ2-1 | TRBV5-1 | TRBD2 | CASSNGGAGNEQFF | TGCGCCAGCAGCAACGGGGGGGCGGGAAATGAGCAGTTCTTC
- | TRBJ1-5 | TRBV28 | TRBD1 | CASSLLPGQGAAGQPQHF | TGTGCCAGCAGTTTACTCCCGGGACAGGGGGCAGCGGGTCAGCCCCAGCATTTT
- | TRBJ2-2 | TRBV13 | - | CASSFTHPGKLFF | TGTGCCAGCAGCTTTACACATCCCGGGAAGCTGTTTTTT
few | TRBJ2-7 | TRBV7-6 | TRBD1 | CASSSGQGDFYEQYF | TGTGCCAGCAGTTCGGGACAGGGAGATTTCTACGAGCAGTACTTC
- | TRBJ2-2 | TRBV4-3 | TRBD1 | CASSQDVGQGTRELFF | TGCGCCAGCAGCCAAGATGTGGGACAGGGGACCAGGGAGCTGTTTTTT
- | TRBJ1-2 | TRBV27 | - | CASSFSGQNYGYTF | TGTGCCAGCAGTTTTTCCGGACAGAACTATGGCTACACCTTC
- | TRBJ2-5 | TRBV7-9 | - | CASSLLGSTGQETQYF | TGTGCCAGCAGCTTATTGGGGTCGACAGGCCAAGAGACCCAGTACTTC
- | TRBJ2-5 | TRBV6-5 | TRBD1 | CASSYSFYRGQGETQYF | TGTGCCAGCAGTTACTCATTTTACAGGGGGCAAGGCGAGACCCAGTACTTC
few | TRBJ2-3 | TRBV7-9 | - | CASSLPNGEAFTDTQYF | TGTGCCAGCAGCTTACCGAATGGGGAGGCCTTCACAGATACGCAGTATTTT
many | TRBJ2-3 | TRBV6-2/TRBV6-3 | TRBD1 | CASRPGTDRVLGTQYF | TGTGCCAGCAGACCCGGGACAGACCGTGTACTAGGGACGCAGTATTTT
few | TRBJ2-3 | TRBV4-2 | TRBD2 | CASSQDSRTSGTQQYF | TGTGCCAGCAGCCAAGATTCACGGACTAGCGGGACCCAGCAGTATTTT
- | TRBJ2-2 | TRBV4-3 | - | CASSQVGVTGELFF | TGCGCCAGCAGCCAAGTTGGCGTAACCGGGGAGCTGTTTTTT
few | TRBJ2-3 | TRBV7-2 | - | CASFAGYSTDTQYF | TGTGCCAGCTTTGCGGGTTATAGCACAGATACGCAGTATTTT
- | TRBJ2-1 | TRBV6-1 | - | CASSELDGSNEQFF | TGTGCCAGCAGTGAACTGGACGGATCTAATGAGCAGTTCTTC
many | TRBJ1-1 | TRBV27 | - | CASRFRGNTEAFF | TGTGCCAGCAGGTTCAGGGGGAACACTGAAGCTTTCTTT
few | TRBJ2-5 | TRBV3-1 | - | CASSQDHSLQETQYF | TGTGCCAGCAGCCAAGATCACAGTCTCCAAGAGACCCAGTACTTC
few | TRBJ1-1 | TRBV30 | TRBD1 | CAWTGQANTEAFF | TGTGCCTGGACGGGACAGGCGAACACTGAAGCTTTCTTT
many | TRBJ2-7 | TRBV6-2/TRBV6-3 | TRBD1 | CASRGTGVSYEQYF | TGTGCCAGCAGGGGGACAGGGGTTTCCTACGAGCAGTACTTC
- | TRBJ2-7 | TRBV7-2 | TRBD1 | CASSPQPGTGGYEQYF | TGTGCCAGCAGCCCACAGCCCGGGACAGGGGGCTACGAGCAGTACTTC
- | TRBJ1-6 | TRBV10-3 | - | CAIRQDNSPLHF | TGTGCCATCAGACAGGATAATTCACCCCTCCACTTT
few | TRBJ1-5 | TRBV12-3/TRBV12-4 | - | CASRRGGDQPQHF | TGTGCCAGCAGGCGAGGGGGGGATCAGCCCCAGCATTTT
few | TRBJ2-1 | TRBV6-2/TRBV6-3 | - | CASSYPGPGSYNEQFF | TGTGCCAGCAGTTACCCGGGGCCAGGCTCCTACAATGAGCAGTTCTTC
few | TRBJ1-1 | TRBV27 | - | CHSRYNTEAFF | TGTCACAGTCGATACAACACTGAAGCTTTCTTT
- | TRBJ2-1 | TRBV18 | TRBD2 | CASSPPNVLREGRRFF | TGTGCCAGCTCACCCCCTAACGTTCTGCGGGAGGGAAGGAGGTTCTTC
many | TRBJ2-5 | TRBV5-6 | - | CASSLVSLGETQYF | TGTGCCAGCAGCTTGGTGTCACTCGGAGAGACCCAGTACTTC
- | TRBJ2-5 | TRBV12-3/TRBV12-4 | - | CASSLGTPSSETQYF | TGTGCCAGCAGTCTCGGGACACCGTCCAGTGAGACCCAGTACTTC